Listed below are T cell receptor beta chains from one sample, sequenced in a study of blood T cells in healthy people across ages. A single record per CDR3 protein comes from TCRdb applying MiXCR to the 5' RACE reads. The sample has 1.5 million to 2 million distinct CDR3 sequences, roughly 50% seen once. Sequencing was done on a sample of blood. Receptors originate from a woman aged 40 to 50 in good health. Both conserved end residues are part of each CDR3. Fields, in order: CDR3 protein, CDR3 DNA, clone size, J gene, D gene, V gene. D genes are given only for firm matches. Only some rows state a clone size, as once, few, many or a class for expanded clones.

CASSQSGGVANYGYTF	TGTGCCAGCAGCCAAAGCGGGGGGGTCGCTAACTATGGCTACACCTTC	-	TRBJ1-2	-	TRBV7-9
CASSLARIQGTPYNEQFF	TGTGCCAGCAGCTTAGCGCGTATACAGGGAACCCCCTACAATGAGCAGTTCTTC	-	TRBJ2-1	-	TRBV7-2
CASSPARSDEKLFF	TGTGCCAGCAGCCCCGCCAGGTCGGATGAAAAACTGTTTTTT	-	TRBJ1-4	-	TRBV6-2/TRBV6-3
CSARVRQRTNEKLFF	TGCAGTGCTAGGGTTAGACAGCGCACTAATGAAAAACTGTTTTTT	-	TRBJ1-4	-	TRBV20-1
CATSTLTGYGDTQYF	TGTGCCACCAGCACCCTAACAGGGTATGGAGATACGCAGTATTTT	few	TRBJ2-3	-	TRBV15
CASSLGTTDTDTQYF	TGTGCCAGCAGCTTAGGGACTACCGACACAGATACGCAGTATTTT	-	TRBJ2-3	-	TRBV11-2
CASSFRTSGPTDTQYF	TGTGCCAGCAGCTTCCGGACTAGCGGACCCACAGATACGCAGTATTTT	-	TRBJ2-3	TRBD2	TRBV5-8
CASSQAEQGRETQYF	TGCGCCAGCAGCCAGGCAGAACAGGGGCGGGAGACCCAGTACTTC	-	TRBJ2-5	TRBD1	TRBV4-3
CSVGLAEQFF	TGCAGCGTTGGGCTAGCGGAGCAGTTCTTC	-	TRBJ2-1	-	TRBV29-1
CASSLWIGGPSSSYEQYF	TGTGCCAGCAGCTTATGGATCGGAGGACCCAGCTCCTCCTACGAGCAGTACTTC	few	TRBJ2-7	-	TRBV7-9
CASSYSLRANQPQHF	TGTGCCAGCAGTTACTCGCTTAGGGCTAATCAGCCCCAGCATTTT	-	TRBJ1-5	-	TRBV6-2/TRBV6-3
CASSQDSGGANTGELFF	TGTGCCAGCAGCCAAGATTCGGGGGGGGCGAACACCGGGGAGCTGTTTTTT	-	TRBJ2-2	TRBD2	TRBV4-2
CSATTTELGGPTDEQFF	TGCAGTGCGACGACTACCGAACTGGGGGGGCCGACGGATGAGCAGTTCTTC	-	TRBJ2-1	-	TRBV20-1
CSAPWTSVLYEQYF	TGCAGTGCTCCATGGACTAGCGTCCTCTACGAGCAGTACTTC	-	TRBJ2-7	TRBD2	TRBV20-1
CAGSQDIYEQYF	TGCGCCGGCAGCCAAGACATCTACGAGCAGTACTTC	-	TRBJ2-7	-	TRBV5-1
CASSLVWGETGNEAYEQYF	TGTGCCAGCAGCTTAGTCTGGGGTGAGACGGGGAATGAGGCCTACGAGCAGTACTTC	few	TRBJ2-7	-	TRBV7-9
CAISEEGQPYNSPLHF	TGTGCCATCAGTGAGGAGGGACAGCCTTATAATTCACCCCTCCACTTT	few	TRBJ1-6	TRBD1	TRBV10-3
CASSVHRDGSYTF	TGCGCCAGCAGTGTCCACAGGGACGGGAGCTACACCTTC	-	TRBJ1-2	-	TRBV10-1
CSARVERGLPYNEQFF	TGCAGTGCTAGAGTCGAGCGGGGTCTACCCTACAATGAGCAGTTCTTC	few	TRBJ2-1	TRBD2	TRBV20-1
CASSLRSGTVLLGPKNIQYF	TGTGCCAGCAGCTTACGCTCCGGGACAGTTTTACTGGGGCCCAAAAACATTCAGTACTTC	-	TRBJ2-4	TRBD1	TRBV11-2
CASSTISGGDNEQFF	TGTGCTAGCAGCACTATCTCAGGAGGAGACAATGAGCAGTTCTTC	-	TRBJ2-1	-	TRBV7-7
CASSEARDSQLSGANVLTF	TGTGCCAGCAGTGAAGCTCGGGACAGCCAGCTATCTGGGGCCAACGTCCTGACTTTC	few	TRBJ2-6	TRBD1	TRBV2
CASSFDRLATVRPGSASTDAQYF	TGTGCCAGCAGCTTCGACAGGCTCGCCACCGTCAGGCCCGGCTCAGCTAGCACAGATGCGCAGTATTTT	-	TRBJ2-3	-	TRBV11-1
CSARLVQGAQTEAFF	TGCAGTGCTAGGCTCGTTCAGGGGGCGCAGACTGAAGCTTTCTTT	-	TRBJ1-1	TRBD1	TRBV20-1
CASSQGLAGGKGTDTQYF	TGTGCCAGCAGCCAGGGACTAGCGGGGGGTAAGGGGACAGATACGCAGTATTTT	once	TRBJ2-3	TRBD2	TRBV7-3
CSARGLGRQETQYF	TGCAGTGCTAGAGGGTTGGGGCGGCAAGAGACCCAGTACTTC	few	TRBJ2-5	-	TRBV20-1
CASSTRESPYEQYF	TGTGCCAGTAGTACCCGGGAGAGCCCCTACGAGCAGTACTTC	-	TRBJ2-7	-	TRBV19
CASSLRGGQTEQYF	TGTGCCAGCAGTCTTCGGGGTGGACAGACAGAGCAGTACTTC	-	TRBJ2-7	-	TRBV12-3/TRBV12-4
CASQRRVGTDTQYF	TGTGCCAGCCAGCGGCGGGTAGGCACAGATACGCAGTATTTT	-	TRBJ2-3	-	TRBV3-1
CSAPDPGRYEQYF	TGCAGTGCCCCCGACCCGGGGAGATACGAGCAGTACTTC	-	TRBJ2-7	-	TRBV20-1
CASSGDRSSYNEQFF	TGTGCCAGCAGCGGTGACAGAAGCTCCTACAATGAGCAGTTCTTC	many	TRBJ2-1	-	TRBV6-5
CSVAQGESYEQYF	TGCAGCGTTGCCCAGGGAGAGAGCTACGAGCAGTACTTC	-	TRBJ2-7	-	TRBV29-1
CSFTQGIGDQPQHF	TGCAGCTTCACTCAGGGGATTGGGGATCAGCCCCAGCATTTT	-	TRBJ1-5	-	TRBV29-1
CASSYQRGAQETQYF	TGTGCCAGCAGTTACCAGCGGGGGGCCCAAGAGACCCAGTACTTC	few	TRBJ2-5	TRBD2	TRBV6-2/TRBV6-3
CSARPPAHNYEQYF	TGCAGTGCTAGACCCCCGGCACATAATTACGAGCAGTACTTC	-	TRBJ2-7	-	TRBV20-1
CAISESSSVLYEQYF	TGTGCCATCAGTGAGTCATCTAGTGTCCTCTACGAGCAGTACTTC	few	TRBJ2-7	-	TRBV10-3
CASSLPLVHQETQYF	TGTGCCAGCAGTTTGCCCCTAGTCCACCAAGAGACCCAGTACTTC	-	TRBJ2-5	-	TRBV28
CASSLEGSRGPSGANVLTF	TGTGCCAGCAGCCTAGAGGGTTCCCGGGGTCCCTCTGGGGCCAACGTCCTGACTTTC	few	TRBJ2-6	-	TRBV7-8
CASSVPAPGKTGNEQFF	TGTGCCAGCAGTGTACCAGCCCCGGGGAAGACGGGAAATGAGCAGTTCTTC	-	TRBJ2-1	-	TRBV25-1
CSAGKRLAGVYNEQYF	TGCAGTGCTGGGAAGAGACTAGCGGGGGTCTACAATGAGCAGTACTTC	-	TRBJ2-5	TRBD2	TRBV20-1
CASSYPLKGARTDTQYF	TGTGCCAGCAGCTACCCGTTAAAAGGGGCTCGGACAGATACGCAGTATTTT	-	TRBJ2-3	-	TRBV7-8
CASSQDGLESSYEQYF	TGTGCCAGCAGCCAAGATGGGTTAGAGAGCTCCTACGAGCAGTACTTC	many	TRBJ2-7	-	TRBV4-2
CASSEYAGQGNNEQFF	TGTGCCAGCAGTGAATATGCGGGACAGGGTAACAATGAGCAGTTCTTC	few	TRBJ2-1	TRBD1	TRBV25-1
CASSLERTSGGGTDTQYF	TGTGCCAGCAGCTTGGAGCGGACCAGCGGGGGCGGCACAGATACGCAGTATTTT	few	TRBJ2-3	TRBD2	TRBV5-6
CASSLSGQSNEKLFF	TGCGCCAGCAGCCTTTCGGGACAGTCTAATGAAAAACTGTTTTTT	-	TRBJ1-4	TRBD1	TRBV5-1
CASSYKLGRETQYF	TGTGCCAGCAGTTATAAGTTGGGGCGAGAGACCCAGTACTTC	-	TRBJ2-5	-	TRBV6-5
CASSLANSRASNGYTF	TGTGCCAGCAGCTTAGCGAATTCCAGGGCTTCAAATGGCTACACCTTC	-	TRBJ1-2	-	TRBV7-3
CASTQNRGGSPLHF	TGTGCCAGCACCCAAAACAGGGGAGGTTCACCCCTCCACTTT	-	TRBJ1-6	TRBD1	TRBV6-5
CSAPDRGRAFF	TGCAGTGCGCCGGACAGGGGGCGAGCTTTCTTT	-	TRBJ1-1	TRBD1	TRBV20-1
CSARQGGEKLFF	TGCAGTGCCCGACAGGGCGGAGAAAAACTGTTTTTT	-	TRBJ1-4	TRBD1	TRBV20-1
CASSFVALSTDTQYF	TGTGCCAGCAGTTTTGTGGCTTTGAGCACAGATACGCAGTATTTT	-	TRBJ2-3	-	TRBV12-3/TRBV12-4
CASSSSTRTGFLNEQFF	TGTGCCAGCAGCTCATCAACCCGGACAGGGTTTTTGAATGAGCAGTTCTTC	few	TRBJ2-1	TRBD1	TRBV7-2
CASSLASLAQETQYF	TGCGCCAGCAGCTTGGCCAGCCTAGCGCAAGAGACCCAGTACTTC	-	TRBJ2-5	-	TRBV5-1
CASGQGREQYF	TGTGCCAGCGGACAGGGCCGCGAGCAGTACTTC	few	TRBJ2-7	TRBD1	TRBV6-2/TRBV6-3
CASSYRQVEDTQYF	TGTGCCAGCAGTTACCGGCAGGTAGAAGATACGCAGTATTTT	-	TRBJ2-3	-	TRBV12-3/TRBV12-4